Listed here are 32 T cell receptor beta chains from one sample, sequenced in a study of pediatric ulcerative colitis. Produced via immunoSEQ multiplex PCR; TCRdb's table is partial and in-frame only. The sample contains about 64,000 clones, around 80% of which appear only once. The sample comprised blood. The receptors here all came from a boy aged 5 to 17 with moderate ulcerative colitis.

The V call is TRBV25-1, the J call TRBJ2-7; the D call may be TRBD1 or TRBD2 (7 bases each). CDR1 and CDR2 from the germline V gene are MGHDK and SYGVNS. The CDR3 covers 16 residues. V shed 3 bases and J shed 1 base, with 16 bases lying between them. CDR3 sequence (DNA): TGTGCCAGCAGTGATGTGGCCAGGGGGGGATCCTACGAGCAGTACTTC. It encodes CASSDVARGGSYEQYF.

This chain joins TRBV11-3 and TRBJ2-1; 7 bases fit TRBD1. In germline, CDR1 is SGHNT, CDR2 YENEEA. V lost 1 base and J lost 5; bases outside the gene matches: 2. CDR3 length: 14 amino acids. The CDR3 reads CASSLGQGHNEQFF. The CDR3 DNA sequence: TGTGCCAGCAGCTTAGGACAGGGCCACAATGAGCAGTTCTTC. Full variable domain (remainder filled in from reference TRBV11-3 and TRBJ2-1): EAGVVQSPRYKIIEKKQPVAFWCNPISGHNTLYWYLQNLGQGPELLIRYENEEAVDDSQLPKDRFSAERLKGVDSTLKIQPAELGDSAVYLCASSLGQGHNEQFFGPGTRLTVL.

CDR3 sequence (DNA): TGTGCCAGCAGTGTCCTCAGGGGGCTAAAAGACACCATATATTTT. Its protein product is CASSVLRGLKDTIYF. J is TRBJ1-3 and V is TRBV2; 8 bases align to TRBD1. Germline V gene lookup returns CDR1 SNHLY and CDR2 FYNNEI. V was pared by 4 bases and J by 8 bases, with 10 bases of the junction left unmatched. This CDR3 has 15 residues.

The J gene is TRBJ1-2, the V gene TRBV25-1; D might be TRBD1 (5 bases). Germline values: CDR1 MGHDK, CDR2 SYGVNS. Trimming took off 8 bases at V and 8 bases at J, with 12 bases between the two ends. The CDR3 runs to 11 residues. CDR3: CASAREFGYTF. The CDR3 bases are TGTGCCAGCGCCAGGGAATTCGGCTACACCTTC.

The chain links TRBV4-2 to TRBJ2-3; TRBD2 agrees at 15 bases. The V segment lost 1 base and the J segment 3 bases; nucleotides outside the gene matches: 8. CDR3 size: 19 residues. The germline V gene has CDR1 LGHNA and CDR2 YNFKEQ. The CDR3 DNA reads TGTGCCAGCAGCCAAGTCCCGGGACTAGCGGGAGGAGAGACAGATACGCAGTATTTT. Translating it yields CASSQVPGLAGGETDTQYF.

This chain uses TRBV19 with TRBJ2-7, with a possible D match to TRBD1 (6 bases). V lost 0 bases and J lost 2, with 11 bases in between. CDR3 length: 15 residues. CDR1 and CDR2 from the germline V gene are LNHDA and SQIVND (reference sequence). CDR3 in amino acids: CASSIDSPGAYEQYF. As DNA, the CDR3 is TGTGCCAGTAGTATAGACTCTCCAGGGGCCTACGAGCAGTACTTC.

The V and J genes are TRBV28 and TRBJ2-5, with TRBD2 matching 11 bases. The CDR3 consists of 14 residues. Germline values: CDR1 MDHEN, CDR2 SYDVKM. The trim removed 4 bases at V and 5 bases at J, leaving 3 bases unmatched. The CDR3 loop is CASSSLAGGETQYF. The CDR3 bases are TGTGCCAGCAGTTCTCTAGCGGGAGGTGAGACCCAGTACTTC.

The chain couples TRBV6-6 to TRBJ2-5; a weak D match, TRBD2 (5 bases). CDR3 length: 14 amino acids. Looked up from germline, CDR1 is MNHNY and CDR2 is SVGAGI (reference sequence). V lost 2 bases to trimming and J lost 2 bases, with 9 bases between them. CDR3 residues: CASSYVGDQETQYF. CDR3 in DNA: TGTGCCAGCAGTTACGTCGGGGATCAAGAGACCCAGTACTTC.

This chain joins TRBV7-2 and TRBJ2-1, with D possibly TRBD1 on 6 matching bases. CDR1 is SGHTA and CDR2 is FQGNSA in the germline V gene. The CDR3 has 16 residues. Trimming took off 7 bases at V and 4 bases at J, with 20 bases between the two ends. CDR3 amino acids: CASTTSGTPTYNEQFF. The DNA of the CDR3 is TGTGCCAGCACCACCTCCGGGACACCGACTTACAATGAGCAGTTCTTC. The full variable domain, its missing parts supplied by reference TRBV7-2 and TRBJ2-1, is GAGVSQSPSNKVTEKGKDVELRCDPISGHTALYWYRQSLGQGLEFLIYFQGNSAPDKSGLPSDRFSAERTGGSVSTLTIQRTQQEDSAVYLCASTTSGTPTYNEQFFGPGTRLTVL.

The chain links TRBV19 to TRBJ2-1; D call uncertain. Germline CDR1 is LNHDA and CDR2 is SQIVND (reference sequence). V lost 2 bases, J lost 0 bases, and 2 bases lay in between. The CDR3 runs to 13 residues. The CDR3 region is CASSISSYNEQFF. In nucleotides, the CDR3 is TGTGCCAGTAGTATAAGCTCCTACAATGAGCAGTTCTTC. Full variable domain (missing parts from reference TRBV19 and TRBJ2-1): DGGITQSPKYLFRKEGQNVTLSCEQNLNHDAMYWYRQDPGQGLRLIYYSQIVNDFQKGDIAEGYSVSREKKESFPLTVTSAQKNPTAFYLCASSISSYNEQFFGPGTRLTVL.

The V and J genes are TRBV30 and TRBJ2-5, with 9 positions matching TRBD2. Germline V lookup: CDR1 GTSNPN, CDR2 SVGIG (reference sequence). With 7 bases clipped from V and 4 bases from J, the junction kept 10 bases outside the gene matches. The CDR3 is 14 amino acids. CDR3 protein: CAFLGREGRETQYF. In DNA, the CDR3 is TGTGCCTTCCTCGGGCGGGAGGGCCGAGAGACCCAGTACTTC.

The CDR3 protein is CASGRGAGNQPQHF. CDR3 nucleotide sequence: TGTGCCAGCGGGAGAGGGGCGGGCAATCAGCCCCAGCATTTT. The chain carries TRBV6-5 and TRBJ1-5; D may be TRBD1 (5 bases). Between the trimmed V and J ends, which lost 8 bases and 2 bases, there was a span of 13 bases. Germline loops: CDR1 MNHEY, CDR2 SVGAGI. This CDR3 has 14 amino acids.

The genes are TRBV27 and TRBJ2-7, with a possible D match to TRBD2 (7 bases). This CDR3 is 15 amino acids long. Trimming pared 6 bases from V and 4 bases from J, leaving 19 bases between. Per germline, CDR1 MNHEY and CDR2 SMNVEV (reference sequence). CDR3 loop: CASSPWGGGTYEQYF. The CDR3 region has the DNA TGTGCCAGCAGCCCCTGGGGGGGCGGAACATACGAGCAGTACTTC.

The gene calls are TRBV7-6 and TRBJ2-3; 11 nucleotides agree with TRBD2. Germline V lookup: CDR1 SGHVS, CDR2 FNYEAQ. With V trimmed by 1 base and J by 5 bases, 8 bases remained unmatched. CDR3 length equals 17 residues. The DNA for the CDR3 is TGTGCCAGCAGCTTAGTAATAGCGGGGGGGCTCGGAGATACGCAGTATTTT. This gives the protein CASSLVIAGGLGDTQYF. Using reference TRBV7-6 and TRBJ2-3 for the parts outside the CDR3, the full variable domain is GAGVSQSPRYKVTKRGQDVALRCDPISGHVSLYWYRQALGQGPEFLTYFNYEAQQDKSGLPNDRFSAERPEGSISTLTIQRTEQRDSAMYRCASSLVIAGGLGDTQYFGPGTRLTVL.

J is TRBJ2-7 and V is TRBV6-1; 10 bases fit TRBD2. The CDR3 consists of 15 residues. J was trimmed by 2 bases and V by 6 bases; bases with no gene match: 7. Per germline, CDR1 MNHNS and CDR2 SASEGT. The CDR3 protein is CASSARSGGAYEQYF. The CDR3 nucleotides are TGTGCCAGCAGCGCACGAAGCGGGGGGGCCTACGAGCAGTACTTC.

CDR3 nucleotides: TGTGCCAGCAAGGGACAGGGGAATACGCAGTATTTT. Amino acid sequence: CASKGQGNTQYF. V usage is TRBV6-6 and J usage is TRBJ2-3; 10 bases agree with TRBD1. The V segment lost 7 bases and the J segment 7 bases; nucleotides outside the gene matches: 2. From germline, CDR1 is MNHNY and CDR2 SVGAGI (reference sequence). The CDR3 is 12 amino acids.

The V and J genes are TRBV5-3 and TRBJ1-6; unclear D gene. TRBV5-3 is noted as an ORF with a role that remains uncertain. The V gene lost 4 bases and the J gene lost 6 bases, with 8 bases spanning the gap. This CDR3 is 13 amino acids long. The DNA for the CDR3 is TGTGCCAGAAGCACCTGTCTTAATTCACCCCTCCACTTT. Its protein product is CARSTCLNSPLHF.

This chain links TRBV7-2 with TRBJ2-1; 16 bases map to TRBD2. Trimming at V came to 5 bases and at J to 10 bases, leaving 14 bases not matched to a gene. This CDR3 has 18 amino acids. In germline, CDR1 is SGHTA, CDR2 FQGNSA. The CDR3 coding sequence is TGTGCCAGCAGCCCTACGGGACTAGCGGGAGGGACCTATAGGGAGCAGTTCTTC. This gives the protein CASSPTGLAGGTYREQFF.

The chain joins TRBV7-9 to TRBJ2-7; D is unclear. This CDR3 spans 12 amino acids. Germline values: CDR1 SEHNR, CDR2 FQNEAQ (reference sequence). V lost 1 base and J 1 base, leaving 2 bases between the germline ends. As DNA, the CDR3 is TGTGCCAGCAGCTTAGGGTCCTACGAGCAGTACTTC. Amino acid sequence: CASSLGSYEQYF.

The V and J genes are TRBV9 and TRBJ2-5; D uncertain. Germline CDR1 reads SGDLS; CDR2 reads YYNGEE. Trimming cost V 1 base and J 0 bases, with 7 bases left between them. CDR3 length: 14 amino acids. This chain's CDR3 is CASSVTPYQETQYF. The CDR3 nucleotides read TGTGCCAGCAGCGTAACGCCTTACCAAGAGACCCAGTACTTC.

This clone was seen just once. The chain combines TRBV19 with TRBJ1-6; D gene ambiguous. V lost 6 bases and J lost 7, with 13 bases in between. The length of the CDR3 is 14 residues. Germline assignment: CDR1 LNHDA and CDR2 SQIVND (reference sequence). In DNA form, the CDR3 reads TGTGCCAGTAGGAAGGCCGCTTTGAATTCACCCCTCCACTTT. Protein product: CASRKAALNSPLHF.

As to this clone: Compared with germline, one end of the junction differs, possibly owing to a read error. The chain joins TRBV7-2 to TRBJ1-2; D remains ambiguous. The CDR3 runs 16 residues. Germline-derived CDR1 and CDR2 are SGHTA and FQGNSA. The DNA for the CDR3 is TGTGCCAGCAGCTTAGATCCTTACGGGAGGAACTCTGGCTACACCTTC. Protein product: CASSLDPYGRNSGYTF.

The genes are TRBV19 and TRBJ1-5; tentatively, D is TRBD1 (6 bases). From germline, CDR1 is LNHDA and CDR2 SQIVND (reference sequence). The CDR3 has 17 residues. V was trimmed by 3 bases and J by 2 bases, leaving 17 bases between them. The CDR3 sequence: CASSMRGAGAGNQPQHF. CDR3 sequence (DNA): TGTGCCAGTAGTATGAGGGGCGCAGGGGCAGGCAATCAGCCCCAGCATTTT.

The J gene is TRBJ2-1, the V gene TRBV4-1; D uncertain. CDR1 is MGHRA and CDR2 is YSYEKL in the germline V gene. The CDR3 covers 14 residues. V dropped 3 bases and J dropped 5 bases, with 11 bases sitting between them. The CDR3 sequence: CASSHPGRNNEQFF. The CDR3 nucleotides are TGCGCCAGCAGCCACCCAGGTCGTAACAATGAGCAGTTCTTC.

This chain uses TRBV19 with TRBJ2-3; TRBD2 matches 14 bases. This CDR3 is 16 amino acids long. Germline-derived CDR1 and CDR2 are LNHDA and SQIVND (reference sequence). V shed 8 bases and J 1 base; nucleotides not matched to a gene: 5. Here the CDR3 reads CASSPGLAGGTDTQYF. CDR3 coding DNA: TGTGCCAGTTCCCCGGGACTAGCGGGAGGCACAGATACGCAGTATTTT.

The genes are TRBV5-1 and TRBJ2-7, with D possibly matching TRBD2 (5 bases). With 4 bases removed from V and 12 bases from J, the gap between germline ends came to 20 bases. The CDR3 is 13 amino acids. Germline V lookup: CDR1 SGHRS, CDR2 YFSETQ. CDR3 protein: CASSLGIREASYF. CDR3 sequence (DNA): TGCGCCAGCAGCCTCGGGATTCGTGAGGCCTCGTACTTC.

The rearrangement joins TRBV7-3 to TRBJ1-4, with 7 positions matching TRBD1. Germline CDR1 is SGHTA and CDR2 is FQGTGA. This CDR3 comprises 17 residues. V dropped 5 bases and J dropped 3; count of bases not matched to a gene: 12. The CDR3 region has the DNA TGTGCCAGCAGCGAACAGGGGCTCGGGGTTTCTAATGAAAAACTGTTTTTT. Amino acid sequence: CASSEQGLGVSNEKLFF. Variable domain in full (rest from reference TRBV7-3 and TRBJ1-4): GAGVSQTPSNKVTEKGKYVELRCDPISGHTALYWYRQSLGQGPEFLIYFQGTGAADDSGLPNDRFFAVRPEGSVSTLKIQRTERGDSAVYLCASSEQGLGVSNEKLFFGSGTQLSVL.

The rearrangement joins TRBV9 to TRBJ2-5; TRBD2 aligns across 9 bases. Germline trimming cut 1 base from V and 0 bases from J; bases unmatched to any gene: 19. Germline assignment: CDR1 SGDLS and CDR2 YYNGEE. CDR3 length: 21 amino acids. CDR3 coding DNA: TGTGCCAGCAGCGTAAGGCAGGGAATCAGTAGCGGGAGTATCGACCAAGAGACCCAGTACTTC. It yields the protein CASSVRQGISSGSIDQETQYF.

The sample holds one count of this clone. This chain joins TRBV2 and TRBJ2-3; possibly TRBD1 for D (6 bases). CDR1 is SNHLY, CDR2 FYNNEI, per germline. This CDR3 contains 13 residues. The V and J ends lost 8 bases and 4 bases respectively, with 13 bases between them. In nucleotides, the CDR3 is TGTGCCAGCGGTCAGGGGCCGGCAGATACGCAGTATTTT. Translating gives CASGQGPADTQYF.

Notes on this clone: The sample contains more than one DNA sequence encoding this CDR3. The gene calls are TRBV30 and TRBJ2-5; D not certain. Germline CDR1 reads GTSNPN; CDR2 reads SVGIG (reference sequence). The CDR3 has 11 residues. V shed 0 bases and J shed 5 bases, with 4 bases lying between them. CDR3 region: CAWSVKETQYF. CDR3 sequence (DNA): TGTGCCTGGAGTGTAAAGGAGACCCAGTACTTC.

This clone was seen only once. The gene calls are TRBV5-1 and TRBJ2-5, with 10 bases lining up with TRBD1. From germline, CDR1 is SGHRS and CDR2 YFSETQ. CDR3 length equals 16 residues. Trimming took 0 bases from V and 5 from J; bases not matched to a gene: 7. As DNA, the CDR3 is TGCGCCAGCAGCTTGGCCCCGGCGACAGGGGGCGAGACCCAGTACTTC. It is translated as CASSLAPATGGETQYF.

This clone was seen a few times. The chain links TRBV7-9 to TRBJ1-1; the D is unclear. Trimming shortened V by 3 bases and J by 1 base, and 6 bases separated the two germline ends. CDR3 size: 13 residues. Germline V CDR1 and CDR2: SEHNR, FQNEAQ (reference sequence). CDR3 DNA sequence: TGTGCCAGCAGCTTCGAGGGGAACACTGAAGCTTTCTTT. Translation gives CASSFEGNTEAFF.